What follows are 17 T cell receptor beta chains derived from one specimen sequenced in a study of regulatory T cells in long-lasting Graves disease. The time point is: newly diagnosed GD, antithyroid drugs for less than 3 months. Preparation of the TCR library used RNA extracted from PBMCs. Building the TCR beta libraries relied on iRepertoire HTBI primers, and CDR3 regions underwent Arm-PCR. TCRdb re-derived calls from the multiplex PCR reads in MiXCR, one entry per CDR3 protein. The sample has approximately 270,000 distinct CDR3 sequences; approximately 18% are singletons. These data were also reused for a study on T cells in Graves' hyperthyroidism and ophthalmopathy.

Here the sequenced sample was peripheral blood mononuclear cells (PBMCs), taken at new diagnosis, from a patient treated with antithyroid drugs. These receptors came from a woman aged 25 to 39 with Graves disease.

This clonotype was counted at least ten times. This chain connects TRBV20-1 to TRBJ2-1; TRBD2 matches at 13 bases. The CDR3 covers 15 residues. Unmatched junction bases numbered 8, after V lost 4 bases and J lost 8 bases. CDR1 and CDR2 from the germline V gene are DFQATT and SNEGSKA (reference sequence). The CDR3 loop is CSAIRTSGGGYEQFF. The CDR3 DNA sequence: TGCAGTGCTATTAGGACTAGCGGGGGAGGGTATGAGCAGTTCTTC.

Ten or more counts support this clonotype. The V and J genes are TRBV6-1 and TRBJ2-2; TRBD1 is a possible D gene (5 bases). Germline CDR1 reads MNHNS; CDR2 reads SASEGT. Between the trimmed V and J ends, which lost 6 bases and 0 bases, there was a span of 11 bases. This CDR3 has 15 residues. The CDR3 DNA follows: TGTGCCAGCAGGATGGACACACCGAACACCGGGGAGCTGTTTTTT. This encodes CASRMDTPNTGELFF.

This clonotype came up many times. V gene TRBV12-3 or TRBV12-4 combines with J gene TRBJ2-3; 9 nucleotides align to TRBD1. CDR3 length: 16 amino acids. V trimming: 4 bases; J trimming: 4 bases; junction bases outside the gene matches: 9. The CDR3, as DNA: TGTGCCAGCAGTTCCCCTTGGACAGGGGAGCCAGATACGCAGTATTTT. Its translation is CASSSPWTGEPDTQYF.

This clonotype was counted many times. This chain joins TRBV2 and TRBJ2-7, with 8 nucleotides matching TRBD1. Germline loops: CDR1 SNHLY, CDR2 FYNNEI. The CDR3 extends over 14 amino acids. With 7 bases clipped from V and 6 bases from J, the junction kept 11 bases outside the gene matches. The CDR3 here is CASILAGQGSEQYF. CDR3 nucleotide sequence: TGTGCCAGCATCTTGGCCGGACAGGGAAGCGAGCAGTACTTC. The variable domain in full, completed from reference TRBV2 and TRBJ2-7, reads EPEVTQTPSHQVTQMGQEVILRCVPISNHLYFYWYRQILGQKVEFLVSFYNNEISEKSEIFDDQFSVERPDGSNFTLKIRSTKLEDSAMYFCASILAGQGSEQYFGPGTRLTVT.

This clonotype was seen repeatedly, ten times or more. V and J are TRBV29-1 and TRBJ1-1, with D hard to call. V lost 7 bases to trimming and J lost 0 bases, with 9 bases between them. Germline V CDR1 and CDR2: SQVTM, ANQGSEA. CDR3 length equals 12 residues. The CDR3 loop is CSAIPMNTEAFF. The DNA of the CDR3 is TGCAGCGCAATTCCCATGAACACTGAAGCTTTCTTT.

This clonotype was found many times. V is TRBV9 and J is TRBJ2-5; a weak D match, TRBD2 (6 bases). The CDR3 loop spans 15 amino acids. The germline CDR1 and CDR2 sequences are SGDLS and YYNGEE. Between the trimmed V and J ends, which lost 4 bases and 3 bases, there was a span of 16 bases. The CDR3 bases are TGTGCCAGCAGCTATAGCGGCGTGGAGGAAGAGACCCAGTACTTC. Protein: CASSYSGVEEETQYF.

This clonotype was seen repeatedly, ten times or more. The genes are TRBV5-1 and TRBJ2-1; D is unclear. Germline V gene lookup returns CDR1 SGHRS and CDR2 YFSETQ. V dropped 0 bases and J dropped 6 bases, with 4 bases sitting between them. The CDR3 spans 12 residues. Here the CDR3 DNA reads TGCGCCAGCAGCTTGGCTCTCAATGAGCAGTTCTTC. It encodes CASSLALNEQFF.

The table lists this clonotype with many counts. The CDR3 DNA reads as TGCAGTGCAATAGTTCACAGAGAGACCCAGTACTTC. Protein: CSAIVHRETQYF. The chain is built from TRBV20-1 and TRBJ2-5; D call uncertain. The CDR3 is 12 residues long. The V end lost 6 bases, the J end lost 4 bases, and 12 bases lay between the germline ends. The germline V gene encodes CDR1 DFQATT and CDR2 SNEGSKA (reference sequence).

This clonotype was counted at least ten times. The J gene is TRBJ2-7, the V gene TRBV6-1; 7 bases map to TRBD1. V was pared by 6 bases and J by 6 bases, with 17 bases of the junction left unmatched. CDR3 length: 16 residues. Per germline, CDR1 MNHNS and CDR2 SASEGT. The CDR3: CASSFTGLQGVSEQYF. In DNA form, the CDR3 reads TGTGCCAGCAGCTTCACCGGGCTCCAGGGGGTTAGCGAGCAGTACTTC.

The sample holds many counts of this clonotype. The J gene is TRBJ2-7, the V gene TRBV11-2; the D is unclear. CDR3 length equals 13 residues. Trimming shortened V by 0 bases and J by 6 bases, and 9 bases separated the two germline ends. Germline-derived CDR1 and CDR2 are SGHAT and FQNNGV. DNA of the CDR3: TGTGCCAGCAGCTTAGAGGCTTGGGGCGAGCAGTACTTC. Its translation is CASSLEAWGEQYF.

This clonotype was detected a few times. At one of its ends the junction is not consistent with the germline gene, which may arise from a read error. Here the CDR3 reads CAGSSLLGGPDTQYF. DNA for the CDR3: TGTGCCGGCAGCTCCTTGTTGGGGGGGCCGGATACGCAGTATTTT. The rearrangement links TRBV27 to TRBJ2-3, with a weak D call TRBD2 (7 bases). Per the germline V gene, CDR1 is MNHEY and CDR2 is SMNVEV (reference sequence). There are 15 residues in the CDR3.

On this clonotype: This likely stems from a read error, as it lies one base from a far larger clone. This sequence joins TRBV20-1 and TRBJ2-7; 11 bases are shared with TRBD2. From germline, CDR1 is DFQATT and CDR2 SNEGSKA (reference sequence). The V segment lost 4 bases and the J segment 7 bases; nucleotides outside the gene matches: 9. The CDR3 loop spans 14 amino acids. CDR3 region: CSATLAGGYNEQYF. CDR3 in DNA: TGCAGTGCTACCCTAGCGGGGGGATACAATGAGCAGTACTTC.

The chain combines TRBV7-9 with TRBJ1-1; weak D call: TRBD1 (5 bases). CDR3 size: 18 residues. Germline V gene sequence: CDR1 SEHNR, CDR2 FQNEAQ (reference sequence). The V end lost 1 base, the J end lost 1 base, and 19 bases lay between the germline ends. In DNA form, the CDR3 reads TGTGCCAGCAGCTTAGGAGCCGGGAATCGGGGGGGGAACACTGAAGCTTTCTTT. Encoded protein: CASSLGAGNRGGNTEAFF.

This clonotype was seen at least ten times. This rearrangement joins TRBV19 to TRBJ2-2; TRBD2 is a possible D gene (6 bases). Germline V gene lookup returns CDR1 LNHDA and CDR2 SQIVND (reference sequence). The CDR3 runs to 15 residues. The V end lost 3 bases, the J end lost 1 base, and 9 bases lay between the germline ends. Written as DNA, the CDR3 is TGTGCCAGTAGTATCGGGGGTTTGAACACCGGGGAGCTGTTTTTT. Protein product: CASSIGGLNTGELFF.

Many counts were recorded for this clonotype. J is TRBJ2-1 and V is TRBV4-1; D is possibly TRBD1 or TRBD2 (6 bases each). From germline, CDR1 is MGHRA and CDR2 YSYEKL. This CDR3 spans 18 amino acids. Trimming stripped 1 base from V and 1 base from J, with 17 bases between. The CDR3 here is CASSQVSGGRQSYNEQFF. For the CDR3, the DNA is TGCGCCAGCAGCCAAGTATCTGGGGGGCGACAGTCCTACAATGAGCAGTTCTTC.

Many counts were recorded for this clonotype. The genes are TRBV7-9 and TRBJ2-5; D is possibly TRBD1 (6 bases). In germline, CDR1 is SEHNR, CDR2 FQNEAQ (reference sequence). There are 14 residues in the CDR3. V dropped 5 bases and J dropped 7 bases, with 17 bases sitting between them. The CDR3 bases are TGTGCCAGCAGCGCCAGACAGGTTGGAGGGACCCAGTACTTC. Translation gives CASSARQVGGTQYF.

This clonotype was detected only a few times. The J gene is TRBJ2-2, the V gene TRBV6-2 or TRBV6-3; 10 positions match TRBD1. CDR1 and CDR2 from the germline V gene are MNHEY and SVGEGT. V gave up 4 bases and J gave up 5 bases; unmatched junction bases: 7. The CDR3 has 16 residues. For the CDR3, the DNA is TGTGCCAGCAGTTTATCCGGGACAGGGGTAACCGGGGAGCTGTTTTTT. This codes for CASSLSGTGVTGELFF.